This TCR beta chain was documented in a study of shared clonotypes between healthy human individuals. V shed 3 bases and J shed 10 bases, with 18 bases lying between them. Germline values: CDR1 MDHEN, CDR2 SYDVKM. This CDR3 region has 15 residues. Profiled with immunoSEQ multiplex PCR; TCRdb holds only in-frame clones, not every one. The profile shows just over 2,000,000 clones, 85% to 95% of them singletons. The chain employs TRBV28 and TRBJ1-4; TRBD1 is a possible D gene (5 bases). The sample consisted of naive CD4+ T cells sorted from blood. Indicated subset: CD45RA+ positively selected. The source of this sequence is a man aged 18 to 35 in good health. CDR3 loop: CASSFPTVTGGKLFF. CDR3 bases: TGTGCCAGCAGTTTTCCGACAGTAACAGGCGGAAAACTGTTTTTT.